This T cell receptor beta chain was found in a study of T cell repertoires in ileal Crohn's disease. As for the study in general: At surgery, 30% to 40% of patients smoked, with median disease duration about 7.9 years. M6 samples are neoterminal ileum biopsies from postoperative colonoscopy. Study results and limitations: Endoscopic recurrence occurred in every patient whose clonality exceeded 26.8%. Postoperative endoscopy occurred within one year, median approximately 7.5 months.

Assay used: immunoSEQ multiplex PCR; TCRdb lists only in-frame clones, some missing. Here the sample spans 8,500 to 13,000 clones, over 70% being singletons. In regard to this clone: Its antigen is as yet unknown.

The time point denotes: neoterminal ileum biopsy at postoperative endoscopy, about 6 months after surgery. Sequenced sample: ileal tissue. The receptor was derived from an adult with Crohn's disease.

The CDR3 sequence: CASSSQGSGGYTF. The CDR3 DNA reads as TGCGCCAGCAGCTCCCAGGGTAGTGGGGGCTACACCTTC. This rearrangement joins TRBV5-1 to TRBJ1-2; a weak D match, TRBD1 (5 bases). The CDR3 extends over 13 amino acids. V was shortened by 3 bases and J by 8 bases, with 14 bases between the two germline ends. Germline CDR1 is SGHRS and CDR2 is YFSETQ.